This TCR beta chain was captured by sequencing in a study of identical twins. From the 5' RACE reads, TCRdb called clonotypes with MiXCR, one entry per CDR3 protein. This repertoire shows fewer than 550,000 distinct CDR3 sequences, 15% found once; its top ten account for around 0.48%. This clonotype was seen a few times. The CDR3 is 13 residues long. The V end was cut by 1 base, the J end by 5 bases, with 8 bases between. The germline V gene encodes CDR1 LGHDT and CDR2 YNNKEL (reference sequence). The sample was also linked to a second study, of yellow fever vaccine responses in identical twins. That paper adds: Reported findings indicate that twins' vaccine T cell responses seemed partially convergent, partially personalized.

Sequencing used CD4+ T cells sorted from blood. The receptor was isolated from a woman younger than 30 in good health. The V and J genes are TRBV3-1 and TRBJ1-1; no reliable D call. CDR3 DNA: TGTGCCAGCAGCCAAGTTCGTACTACTGAAGCTTTCTTT. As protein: CASSQVRTTEAFF.